This is a list of T cell receptor beta chains from one sample in a study of cytomegalovirus exposure and HLA in healthy donors. The method was immunoSEQ multiplex PCR; TCRdb's version includes in-frame clones alone and lacks a portion of them. The table lists about 96,000 clones, under 80% of them singletons. Sequencing was performed on PBMCs. All receptors derive from a man in his fifties in good health and CMV-seropositive. Each CDR3 is given without its conserved first and last residue.

j_call v_call cdr3_aa
TRBJ1-3 TRBV18 ASSPLQGSSGNTIY
TRBJ1-1 TRBV27 ASSSGGWTEAF
TRBJ2-7 TRBV11-2 ASSLAGGDYEQY
TRBJ2-5 TRBV25-1 ASNPNRGCAQETQY
TRBJ1-1 TRBV5-1 ASSLVEGGTTEAF
TRBJ1-5 TRBV29-1 SVSGTGGNQPQN
TRBJ2-1 TRBV10-3 AISGKGFEQF
TRBJ2-3 TRBV25-1 ASSEGGVSYTDTQY
TRBJ2-2 TRBV5-1 ASSSRGNTGELF
TRBJ1-5 TRBV7-9 ASTSGVNQPQH
TRBJ2-7 TRBV30 AWSGQDSYEQY
TRBJ2-5 TRBV7-2 ASSLMSLPTETQY
TRBJ1-5 TRBV6-5 ASSLMEGNQPQH
TRBJ1-2 TRBV30 AWSGGPGGFGYT
TRBJ2-7 TRBV6-1 ASPEDSSYEQY
TRBJ2-5 TRBV4-1 ASSQPPGQGRETQY
TRBJ1-1 TRBV18 DSSPDSLNTEAF
TRBJ2-3 TRBV7-9 ASSFGNTDTQY
TRBJ2-3 TRBV9 ASSVTTSVATDTQY
TRBJ2-4 TRBV7-9 ASSSSGYKY
TRBJ2-5 TRBV7-2 ASSLGPAQETQY
TRBJ2-7 TRBV5-6 ASSLGQIPYEQY
TRBJ2-7 TRBV10-3 AIREQAASHEQY
TRBJ2-1 TRBV7-2 ASKTFRGGADNYNEQF
TRBJ2-7 TRBV6-5 ASSLVRSDEQY
TRBJ2-7 TRBV7-2 ASSLEAGAQQY
TRBJ2-1 TRBV19 ASRLGQGYYNEQF
TRBJ2-3 TRBV9 ASSAGTIGGRGTQY
TRBJ2-7 TRBV7-9 ASSQAGTAAYEQY
TRBJ2-2 TRBV19 ASRPGTGMYTGELF
TRBJ2-7 TRBV6-1 ASSEGGHRPSLVYYEQY
TRBJ2-1 TRBV27 ASGGAFYNEQF
TRBJ2-7 TRBV10-3 AIRETGLSYEQY
TRBJ1-1 TRBV7-9 ASSVTGQGGAEAF
TRBJ2-7 TRBV10-2 ASRGTGSSYEQY
TRBJ1-6 TRBV2 ARQGYNSPLH
TRBJ1-5 TRBV6-1 ASSETVRQEQH
TRBJ2-2 TRBV13 ASKRGGVNTGELF
. TRBV2 ASIGGVYEQY
TRBJ1-3 TRBV6-1 ASERQLPGNTIY
TRBJ2-2 TRBV4-1 ASSPEGLVNTGELF
. TRBV5-1 ASSTSGGFSYEQY
TRBJ1-4 TRBV20-1 SASRDEKLF
TRBJ1-1 TRBV7-2 ASSPVGASGTEAF
TRBJ2-1 TRBV4-2 ASSHPLTSGSYNEQF
TRBJ1-2 TRBV5-5 ASSLGVSADQISYGYT
. TRBV4-1 ASSRPGGTGPSEQY
TRBJ1-3 TRBV5-1 ASSLVSGGNRNTIY
TRBJ2-3 TRBV20-1 SARAGDTQY
TRBJ2-7 TRBV13 ASSLGGGGHEQY